This entry lists 10 T cell receptor beta chains sequenced from one sample in a study of CD8+ T cells in alopecia areata. RNA extraction and reverse transcription yielded cDNA as sequencing template. Some clones are missing from TCRdb's copy, which holds only in-frame ones; the method was immunoSEQ multiplex PCR. The sample holds 100,000 to 150,000 clones, approximately 49% seen once. The starting material was CD8+ T cells sorted from blood, obtained at week 0. The receptors come from a human donor with alopecia areata.

This chain connects TRBV5-1 to TRBJ2-7; TRBD1 matches at 9 bases. The junction had 4 bases not matched to a gene; V was cut back by 7 bases and J by 2 bases. This CDR3 has 13 amino acids. Germline-derived CDR1 and CDR2 are SGHRS and YFSETQ. The CDR3, as DNA: TGCGCCAGCGGGAGGGACAGGGCCTACGAGCAGTACTTC. This codes for CASGRDRAYEQYF.

This clone was seen a few times. V usage is TRBV7-9 and J usage is TRBJ2-1; 13 bases align to TRBD2. The CDR3 consists of 15 residues. CDR1 SEHNR and CDR2 FQNEAQ come from the germline V gene (reference sequence). V gave up 2 bases and J gave up 8 bases; unmatched junction bases: 3. The DNA of the CDR3 is TGTGCCAGCAGCTTATGGACTAGCGGGGGTGATGAGCAGTTCTTC. It encodes CASSLWTSGGDEQFF.

The rearrangement joins TRBV4-3 to TRBJ1-1; possibly TRBD1 for D (6 bases). The V and J ends lost 0 bases and 8 bases respectively, with 19 bases between them. Germline V lookup: CDR1 LGHNA, CDR2 YSLEER. This CDR3 region has 16 residues. CDR3 protein: CASSQDLSGGAWEAFF. The CDR3, as DNA: TGCGCCAGCAGCCAAGATCTATCCGGGGGCGCCTGGGAAGCTTTCTTT.

CDR3 sequence (DNA): TGTGCCAGCAGTCTCACAGGTTCTGGCTACGAGCAGTACTTC. Protein: CASSLTGSGYEQYF. J is TRBJ2-7 and V is TRBV27; a weak D match, TRBD1 (5 bases). CDR1 is MNHEY, CDR2 SMNVEV, per germline (reference sequence). The V and J ends lost 5 bases and 3 bases respectively, with 14 bases between them. The CDR3 is 14 residues long.

The J gene is TRBJ2-7, the V gene TRBV2; perhaps D is TRBD1 or TRBD2 (6 bases each). Germline V CDR1 and CDR2: SNHLY, FYNNEI. CDR3 length equals 14 residues. Trimming left V 3 bases short and J 6 bases short, with 15 bases between. Written as DNA, the CDR3 is TGTGCCAGCAGTGATATACGGGGGCCTCGCGAGCAGTACTTC. It is translated as CASSDIRGPREQYF.

The chain carries TRBV12-5 and TRBJ2-4; possible D gene TRBD2, 5 bases. There are 13 residues in the CDR3. Germline-derived CDR1 and CDR2 are LGHNT and FRNRAP. V shed 2 bases and J shed 5 bases, with 7 bases lying between them. CDR3 sequence reads: CASGLPGENIQYF. DNA of the CDR3: TGTGCTAGTGGTTTGCCCGGGGAAAACATTCAGTACTTC.

Only one count was recorded for this clone. The V and J genes are TRBV6-5 and TRBJ2-1, with 8 bases identical to TRBD1. Germline lookup yields CDR1 MNHEY and CDR2 SVGAGI. Trimming at V came to 9 bases and at J to 7 bases, leaving 8 bases not matched to a gene. There are 13 residues in the CDR3. The CDR3 bases are TGTGCCAGTTGCATGGACAGGGCGAATGAGCAGTTCTTC. Its translation: CASCMDRANEQFF.

V and J are TRBV15 and TRBJ2-2, with D perhaps TRBD2 (6 bases). V gave up 0 bases and J gave up 3 bases, with 11 bases separating them. This CDR3 comprises 16 residues. Germline lookup yields CDR1 LNHNV and CDR2 YYDKDF (reference sequence). In DNA, the CDR3 is TGTGCCACCAGCAGAGATCTGGAGGGAGACACCGGGGAGCTGTTTTTT. Translation gives CATSRDLEGDTGELFF.

This chain joins TRBV29-1 and TRBJ2-7; 11 bases match TRBD2. Germline CDR1 is SQVTM and CDR2 is ANQGSEA. Unmatched junction bases numbered 7, after V lost 1 base and J lost 5 bases. This CDR3 spans 15 amino acids. Here the CDR3 reads CSVEGETSGVDEQYF. The CDR3 DNA is TGCAGCGTTGAAGGGGAGACTAGCGGGGTCGACGAGCAGTACTTC.

There are a few counts of this clone. The V and J genes are TRBV11-2 and TRBJ2-3; D is unclear. CDR1 and CDR2 (germline): SGHAT, FQNNGV. The V gene lost 6 bases and the J gene lost 2 bases, with 3 bases spanning the gap. The CDR3 is made up of 11 amino acids. The CDR3 DNA sequence: TGTGCCAGCAGTTACACAGATACGCAGTATTTT. Translated: CASSYTDTQYF.